A selection of T cell receptor beta chains follows, all from one sample in a study of CD8 T cells in Susac syndrome. TCRdb redid the calling of the immunoSEQ multiplex PCR reads with MiXCR, one entry per CDR3 protein. There are hundreds of thousands of distinct CDR3 sequences in the sample; 85% to 95% occur only once, and approximately 0.15% lies in the top ten. Sequenced input: CD4+ T cells from PBMCs. Source of these receptors: a human donor with Susac syndrome. Each CDR3 is given with its conserved first and last residue. The order of the fields is clone size, V gene, J gene, D gene, CDR3 protein, CDR3 DNA. A D gene is named only where the DNA matches it firmly. A clone size is listed for some rows: how often the clone was seen (once, few, many), or a class if it is expanded.

clone size: .
V gene: TRBV20-1
J gene: TRBJ2-7
D gene: TRBD2
CDR3 protein: CSAAPMSGGPNYEQYF
CDR3 DNA: TGCAGTGCTGCCCCAATGAGCGGGGGCCCAAACTACGAGCAGTACTTC

clone size: .
V gene: TRBV9
J gene: TRBJ2-7
D gene: TRBD1
CDR3 protein: CASSAVGTAYEQYF
CDR3 DNA: TGTGCCAGCAGCGCCGTAGGGACAGCCTACGAGCAGTACTTC

clone size: .
V gene: TRBV2
J gene: TRBJ2-3
D gene: .
CDR3 protein: CASNPRDTQYF
CDR3 DNA: TGTGCCAGCAATCCTAGAGATACGCAGTATTTT

clone size: .
V gene: TRBV6-2/TRBV6-3
J gene: TRBJ2-7
D gene: .
CDR3 protein: CASSYGQGSYEQYF
CDR3 DNA: TGTGCCAGCAGTTACGGGCAGGGGTCCTACGAGCAGTACTTC

clone size: .
V gene: TRBV18
J gene: TRBJ2-5
D gene: TRBD2
CDR3 protein: CASSPRGTSGDTQYF
CDR3 DNA: TGTGCCAGCTCACCACGCGGGACTAGCGGGGACACCCAGTACTTC

clone size: .
V gene: TRBV20-1
J gene: TRBJ2-2
D gene: .
CDR3 protein: CSARGGYTGELFF
CDR3 DNA: TGCAGTGCTAGAGGAGGCTACACCGGGGAGCTGTTTTTT

clone size: once
V gene: TRBV29-1
J gene: TRBJ2-3
D gene: .
CDR3 protein: CSATQLIGDTQYF
CDR3 DNA: TGCAGCGCTACCCAACTCATAGGTGATACGCAGTATTTT

clone size: .
V gene: TRBV20-1
J gene: TRBJ2-3
D gene: .
CDR3 protein: CSARDRGGGTDTQYF
CDR3 DNA: TGCAGTGCTAGAGATCGAGGGGGGGGCACAGATACGCAGTATTTT

clone size: .
V gene: TRBV20-1
J gene: TRBJ1-1
D gene: .
CDR3 protein: CSARREGSNTEAFF
CDR3 DNA: TGCAGTGCTAGGCGGGAAGGATCGAACACTGAAGCTTTCTTT

clone size: .
V gene: TRBV5-6
J gene: TRBJ2-1
D gene: .
CDR3 protein: CASSSVDEQFF
CDR3 DNA: TGTGCCAGCAGCTCGGTAGATGAGCAGTTCTTC

clone size: .
V gene: TRBV20-1
J gene: TRBJ2-3
D gene: TRBD1
CDR3 protein: CSALPGTGVSDTQYF
CDR3 DNA: TGCAGTGCTCTCCCTGGAACAGGGGTTTCAGATACGCAGTATTTT

clone size: .
V gene: TRBV5-4
J gene: TRBJ1-5
D gene: TRBD1
CDR3 protein: CASSLAGQGNQPQHF
CDR3 DNA: TGTGCCAGCAGCTTGGCGGGACAGGGCAATCAGCCCCAGCATTTT

clone size: .
V gene: TRBV6-5
J gene: TRBJ1-6
D gene: .
CDR3 protein: CASSYRGNSPLHF
CDR3 DNA: TGTGCCAGCAGTTACAGGGGGAATTCACCCCTCCACTTT

clone size: .
V gene: TRBV7-2
J gene: TRBJ1-1
D gene: .
CDR3 protein: CASSLDGARGYGEAFF
CDR3 DNA: TGTGCCAGCAGCTTAGACGGGGCCAGGGGCTACGGTGAAGCTTTCTTT

clone size: .
V gene: TRBV12-3/TRBV12-4
J gene: TRBJ1-5
D gene: .
CDR3 protein: CASTRRGDSNQPQHF
CDR3 DNA: TGTGCCAGCACCAGGCGAGGGGATAGCAATCAGCCCCAGCATTTT

clone size: once
V gene: TRBV29-1
J gene: TRBJ1-1
D gene: TRBD1
CDR3 protein: CSVQGDTYTEAFF
CDR3 DNA: TGCAGCGTGCAGGGGGACACTTACACTGAAGCTTTCTTT

clone size: .
V gene: TRBV24-1
J gene: TRBJ2-1
D gene: TRBD1
CDR3 protein: CATSDSGTGRIDEQFF
CDR3 DNA: TGTGCCACCAGTGATTCCGGGACAGGGCGGATTGATGAGCAGTTCTTC

clone size: once
V gene: TRBV6-2/TRBV6-3
J gene: TRBJ2-2
D gene: .
CDR3 protein: CASRTPLGTGELFF
CDR3 DNA: TGTGCCAGCAGAACGCCTCTAGGAACCGGGGAGCTGTTTTTT

clone size: .
V gene: TRBV12-3/TRBV12-4
J gene: TRBJ1-5
D gene: .
CDR3 protein: CASSLDGTGNQPQHF
CDR3 DNA: TGTGCCAGCAGTTTAGATGGGACCGGCAATCAGCCCCAGCATTTT

clone size: once
V gene: TRBV20-1
J gene: TRBJ2-3
D gene: TRBD2
CDR3 protein: CSARVVTLRTSGTDTQYF
CDR3 DNA: TGCAGTGCTAGAGTCGTCACTCTTAGGACTAGCGGCACAGATACGCAGTATTTT

clone size: .
V gene: TRBV5-1
J gene: TRBJ1-6
D gene: .
CDR3 protein: CASSLDVGSYNSPLHF
CDR3 DNA: TGCGCCAGCAGCTTGGATGTAGGGAGCTATAATTCACCCCTCCACTTT

clone size: .
V gene: TRBV11-2
J gene: TRBJ2-1
D gene: .
CDR3 protein: CASSLDRASNEQFF
CDR3 DNA: TGTGCCAGCAGCTTAGATAGGGCGAGCAATGAGCAGTTCTTC

clone size: .
V gene: TRBV4-2
J gene: TRBJ2-5
D gene: TRBD1
CDR3 protein: CASSQATGNQETQYF
CDR3 DNA: TGTGCCAGCAGCCAAGCGACAGGGAACCAAGAGACCCAGTACTTC

clone size: .
V gene: TRBV20-1
J gene: TRBJ2-7
D gene: TRBD2
CDR3 protein: CSAKPSGGFNEQYF
CDR3 DNA: TGCAGTGCTAAACCCTCGGGGGGTTTCAACGAGCAGTACTTC

clone size: .
V gene: TRBV5-1
J gene: TRBJ2-2
D gene: TRBD1
CDR3 protein: CASSSAIDRDPTGELFF
CDR3 DNA: TGCGCCAGCAGCTCGGCAATAGACAGGGATCCCACCGGGGAGCTGTTTTTT

clone size: .
V gene: TRBV15
J gene: TRBJ2-2
D gene: .
CDR3 protein: CATSSHAVGELFF
CDR3 DNA: TGTGCCACCAGCAGTCACGCGGTCGGGGAGCTGTTTTTT

clone size: .
V gene: TRBV29-1
J gene: TRBJ2-3
D gene: .
CDR3 protein: CSVEEVRTDTQYF
CDR3 DNA: TGCAGCGTTGAAGAGGTCCGCACAGATACGCAGTATTTT

clone size: once
V gene: TRBV19
J gene: TRBJ1-6
D gene: .
CDR3 protein: CASSAQGGNSPLHF
CDR3 DNA: TGTGCCAGTAGCGCACAAGGGGGTAATTCACCCCTCCACTTT

clone size: .
V gene: TRBV12-3/TRBV12-4
J gene: TRBJ1-2
D gene: TRBD1
CDR3 protein: CASSLQGTDPYGYTF
CDR3 DNA: TGTGCCAGCAGTTTACAAGGGACAGACCCCTATGGCTACACCTTC

clone size: .
V gene: TRBV7-3
J gene: TRBJ2-3
D gene: .
CDR3 protein: CASSINRASTDTQYF
CDR3 DNA: TGTGCCAGCAGCATTAACAGGGCGAGCACAGATACGCAGTATTTT

clone size: once
V gene: TRBV30
J gene: TRBJ2-1
D gene: .
CDR3 protein: CAWSIDGGRFF
CDR3 DNA: TGTGCCTGGAGTATAGACGGTGGTCGGTTCTTC

clone size: .
V gene: TRBV20-1
J gene: TRBJ2-5
D gene: .
CDR3 protein: CSASAAQATQYF
CDR3 DNA: TGCAGTGCCTCTGCTGCCCAAGCGACCCAGTACTTC

clone size: .
V gene: TRBV28
J gene: TRBJ2-1
D gene: TRBD1
CDR3 protein: CASSAWTGLGDNEQFF
CDR3 DNA: TGTGCCAGCAGTGCCTGGACAGGGTTAGGGGACAATGAGCAGTTCTTC

clone size: .
V gene: TRBV3-1
J gene: TRBJ2-3
D gene: TRBD1
CDR3 protein: CASSQAPQGEDTQYF
CDR3 DNA: TGTGCCAGCAGCCAAGCTCCACAGGGGGAAGATACGCAGTATTTT

clone size: .
V gene: TRBV2
J gene: TRBJ1-2
D gene: TRBD1
CDR3 protein: CASSDRTTGGFGYTF
CDR3 DNA: TGTGCCAGCAGTGACAGGACGACAGGGGGCTTTGGCTACACCTTC

clone size: .
V gene: TRBV7-9
J gene: TRBJ2-7
D gene: TRBD1
CDR3 protein: CASSSYGTVVLF
CDR3 DNA: TGTGCCAGCAGCTCATACGGGACAGTGGTCCTGTTC

clone size: .
V gene: TRBV6-2/TRBV6-3
J gene: TRBJ1-1
D gene: TRBD1
CDR3 protein: CASSPGTEEAFF
CDR3 DNA: TGTGCCAGCAGCCCAGGGACAGAAGAAGCTTTCTTT

clone size: .
V gene: TRBV6-2/TRBV6-3
J gene: TRBJ2-5
D gene: .
CDR3 protein: CASSLQGQETQYF
CDR3 DNA: TGTGCCAGCAGTCTGCAGGGCCAAGAGACCCAGTACTTC

clone size: few
V gene: TRBV30
J gene: TRBJ1-6
D gene: .
CDR3 protein: CAWSVGSPLHF
CDR3 DNA: TGTGCCTGGAGTGTTGGTTCACCCCTCCACTTT